This TCR beta chain was found in a study of Ad26.COV2.S vaccination and SARS-CoV-2 variants. The V end was cut by 5 bases, the J end by 2 bases, with 12 bases between. CDR3 length: 14 amino acids. The germline V gene encodes CDR1 MGHRA and CDR2 YSYEKL. The repertoire was sequenced with immunoSEQ multiplex PCR; TCRdb's copy has only in-frame clones and lacks some. The top ten clones hold 3% to 5% of a sample with around 370,000 clones, around 90% of them seen once. Here the sequenced sample was peripheral blood, taken after recovery from COVID-19. The V gene is TRBV4-1, the J gene TRBJ1-2, with D maybe TRBD1 (5 bases). The sequence derives from a human donor who had recovered from COVID-19. The CDR3 region is CASSGPGGNYGYTF. CDR3 in DNA: TGCGCCAGCAGCGGACCCGGGGGAAACTATGGCTACACCTTC.